The present TCR beta chain was sequenced within a study of OX40 agonist ivuxolimab in advanced cancers. Study background: An anti-OX40 (CD134) antibody with agonistic activity, ivuxolimab, was administered to patients.

Regarding this clone: Antigen specificity is unknown.

CDR1 is SNHLY and CDR2 is FYNNEI in the germline V gene. The CDR3 spans 13 residues. Between the trimmed V and J ends, which lost 7 bases and 8 bases, there was a span of 17 bases. Produced via immunoSEQ multiplex PCR; TCRdb's table is partial and in-frame only. The sample has some 44,000 clones, 70% to 85% seen once. General study points: The authors did not determine the antigen specificity of the expanded peripheral T cells.

This clonotype originated in an adult with an advanced solid tumor such as melanoma, head and neck, liver or kidney cancer. Material: CD4+ or CD8+ T cells sorted from blood, obtained in a trial of the OX40 agonist ivuxolimab. This chain uses TRBV2 with TRBJ1-2, with D unclear. The CDR3 region is CASTSTRGGGYTF. CDR3 sequence (DNA): TGTGCCAGCACCTCGACGCGAGGAGGCGGCTACACCTTC.